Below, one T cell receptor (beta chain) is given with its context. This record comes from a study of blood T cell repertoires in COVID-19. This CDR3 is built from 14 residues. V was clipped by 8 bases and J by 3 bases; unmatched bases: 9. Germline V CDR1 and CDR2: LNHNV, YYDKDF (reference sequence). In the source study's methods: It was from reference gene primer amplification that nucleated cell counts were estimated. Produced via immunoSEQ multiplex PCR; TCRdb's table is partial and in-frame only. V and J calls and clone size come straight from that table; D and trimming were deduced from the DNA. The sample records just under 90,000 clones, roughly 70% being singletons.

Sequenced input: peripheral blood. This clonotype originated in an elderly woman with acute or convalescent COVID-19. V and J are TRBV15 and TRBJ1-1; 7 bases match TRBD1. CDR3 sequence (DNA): TGTGCCACCTTGGACAGGCGTAGGGACACTGAAGCTTTCTTT. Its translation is CATLDRRRDTEAFF. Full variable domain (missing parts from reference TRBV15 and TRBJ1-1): DAMVIQNPRYQVTQFGKPVTLSCSQTLNHNVMYWYQQKSSQAPKLLFHYYDKDFNNEADTPDNFQSRRPNTSFCFLDIRSPGLGDTAMYLCATLDRRRDTEAFFGQGTRLTVV.